This T cell receptor beta chain was captured in a study of molecular identifiers for immune sequencing clone quantification. Germline V gives CDR1 DFQATT, CDR2 SNEGSKA (reference sequence). The CDR3 has 14 residues. Trimming removed 2 bases from V and 3 bases from J; junction bases left unmatched: 5. Sorting recovered naive CD8 T cells on a CD8+CD4-CCR7+CD45RA+ profile. With regard to this clonotype: A read error may be the cause here, since a much bigger clone is one base away. The conserved closing phenylalanine or tryptophan is absent in this CDR3, likely reflecting a read error.

TCRdb used MiXCR to reprocess the PCR reads, holding one entry per CDR3 protein. Seen here are 90,000 to 120,000 distinct CDR3 sequences, roughly 38% observed once, and the top ten hold around 4.2%. Sample: naive CD8+ T cells from blood, with Jurkat cell RNA spiked in. Stated subset: FACS-sorted CD8+CD4-CCR7+CD45RA+ naive T cells. This receptor was identified in a human donor in good health. Some libraries in this study had Jurkat cell RNA spiked in. V gene TRBV20-1 combines with J gene TRBJ2-7, with 9 bases that match TRBD2. CDR3 in amino acids: CSARLGTSSYEQYI. CDR3 coding DNA: TGCAGTGCTAGACTGGGGACTAGCAGCTACGAGCAGTACATC.